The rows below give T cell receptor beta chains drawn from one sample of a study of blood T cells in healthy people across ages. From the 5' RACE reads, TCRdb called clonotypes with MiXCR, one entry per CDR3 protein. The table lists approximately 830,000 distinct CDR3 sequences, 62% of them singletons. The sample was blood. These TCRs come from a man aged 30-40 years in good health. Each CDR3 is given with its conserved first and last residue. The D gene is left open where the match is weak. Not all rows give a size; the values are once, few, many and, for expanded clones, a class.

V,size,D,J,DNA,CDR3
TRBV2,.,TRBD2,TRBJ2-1,TGTGCCAGCCTAGGGACTAGCGGGGGAAGTAGGAATGAGCAGTTCTTC,CASLGTSGGSRNEQFF
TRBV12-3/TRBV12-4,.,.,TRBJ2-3,TGTGCCAGCAGTGTTATATGGACAGATACGCAGTATTTT,CASSVIWTDTQYF
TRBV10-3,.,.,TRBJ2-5,TGTGCCATCAGTGACCAAGCAGGGGACGGCCAAGAGACCCAGTACTTC,CAISDQAGDGQETQYF
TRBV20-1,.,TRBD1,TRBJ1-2,TGCAGTGCCCCTCCGGGACAGGGGACCTATGGCTACACCTTC,CSAPPGQGTYGYTF
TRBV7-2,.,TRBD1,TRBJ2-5,TGTGCCAGCAGCTCCGGGACAGGGTTGTCGTACAAGCAGTACTTC,CASSSGTGLSYKQYF
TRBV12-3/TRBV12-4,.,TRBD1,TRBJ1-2,TGTGCCAGCAGTCCAGCCGGGACAGGGAGTTATGGCTACACCTTC,CASSPAGTGSYGYTF
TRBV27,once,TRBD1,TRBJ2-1,TGTGCCAGCAGTTTACTAGGCGGGACAGGATCCTACAATGAGCAGTTCTTC,CASSLLGGTGSYNEQFF
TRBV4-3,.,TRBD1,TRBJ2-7,TGCGCCAGCAGCCAAGCAGGGGGAGCCCCCTACGAGCAGTACTTC,CASSQAGGAPYEQYF
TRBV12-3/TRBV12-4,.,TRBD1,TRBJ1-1,TGTGCCAGCAGCCGCCAACGGACAGGGAACACTGAAGCTTTCTTT,CASSRQRTGNTEAFF
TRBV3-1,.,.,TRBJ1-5,TGTGCCAGCAGCCAAGAGTTTGTTCTTGGAGCTAGCAATCAGCCCCAGCATTTT,CASSQEFVLGASNQPQHF
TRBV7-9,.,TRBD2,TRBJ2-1,TGTGCCAGCAGCGGGGGACTAGCGGGGGGGCTTACCTACAATGAGCAGTTCTTC,CASSGGLAGGLTYNEQFF
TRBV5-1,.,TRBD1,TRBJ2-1,TGCGCCAGCAGCTTCTCCGGGACAGGGGGCCCATTGCTCTTCAATGAGCAGTTCTTC,CASSFSGTGGPLLFNEQFF
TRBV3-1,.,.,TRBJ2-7,TGTGCCAGCAGCCAACTCCGGGACGTCAACGAGCAGTACTTC,CASSQLRDVNEQYF
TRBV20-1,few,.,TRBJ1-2,TGCAGTGCTAGTTCGACTTCGGGTGGCTACACCTTC,CSASSTSGGYTF
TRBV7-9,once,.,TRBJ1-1,TGTGCCAGCAGCTTCGAAAGGAACCCTGAAGCTTTCTTT,CASSFERNPEAFF
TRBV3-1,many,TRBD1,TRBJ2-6,TGTGCCAGCAGCCCGGGACAGGGGTCCTCTGGGGCCAACGTCCTGACTTTC,CASSPGQGSSGANVLTF
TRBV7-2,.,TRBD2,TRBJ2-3,TGTGCCAGCAATGCTCGGGGGGGCAGTGCAGATACGCAGTATTTT,CASNARGGSADTQYF
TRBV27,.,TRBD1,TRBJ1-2,TGTGCCAGCAGTGACGGGACAGGGCTCGATTTCTATGGCTACACCTTC,CASSDGTGLDFYGYTF
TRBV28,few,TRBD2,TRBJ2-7,TGTGCCAGCAGTTTATTTCTGAGTAGCGGGAGCGACGAGCAGTACTTC,CASSLFLSSGSDEQYF
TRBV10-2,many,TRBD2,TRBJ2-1,TGCGCCAGCAGGGCTAGCGGGGGACTAAATGAGCAGTTCTTC,CASRASGGLNEQFF
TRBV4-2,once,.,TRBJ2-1,TGTGCCAGCAGCCAAGTGCGGGCCACCCGGGCCAATGAGCAGTTCTTC,CASSQVRATRANEQFF
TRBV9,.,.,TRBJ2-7,TGTGCCAGCAGCACGGGATCCTCCGGGGAGCAGTACTTC,CASSTGSSGEQYF
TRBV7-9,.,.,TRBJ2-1,TGTGCCAGCAGCCCAGGGCCTCTTTCCTACAATGAGCAGTTCTTC,CASSPGPLSYNEQFF
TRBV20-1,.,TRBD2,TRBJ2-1,TGCAGTGCCGGCCCTCTAGCGGGGAACTACAATGAGCAGTTCTTC,CSAGPLAGNYNEQFF
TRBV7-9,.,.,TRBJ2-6,TGTGCCAGCAGCCCTCAGAGCTCTGGGGCCAACGTCCTGACTTTC,CASSPQSSGANVLTF
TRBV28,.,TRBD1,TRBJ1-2,TGTGCCAGCAGTCTGACAGGGATCTTGATGCGCTACACCTTC,CASSLTGILMRYTF
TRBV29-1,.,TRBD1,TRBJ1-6,TGCAGCGTTGATACAGGGGGGGATTCACCCCTCCACTTT,CSVDTGGDSPLHF
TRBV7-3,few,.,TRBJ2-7,TGTGCCAGCAGCTTCTGGCGCAGGGGTACCTACGAGCAGTACTTC,CASSFWRRGTYEQYF
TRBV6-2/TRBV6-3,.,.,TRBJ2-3,TGTGCCAGCAGCGCCGGGCGGAGCACAGATACGCGGTATTTT,CASSAGRSTDTRYF
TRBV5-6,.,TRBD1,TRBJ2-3,TGTGCCAGCAGCGGCGACAGGGGTTGGACAGATACGCAGTATTTT,CASSGDRGWTDTQYF
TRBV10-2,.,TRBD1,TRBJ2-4,TGCGCCAGCAGTGAGCCCACCGGACAGGGGAAGGACATTCAGTACTTC,CASSEPTGQGKDIQYF
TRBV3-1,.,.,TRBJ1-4,TGTGCCAGCAGCCAAGCCGCGGGGTTGGATGAAAAACTGTTTTTT,CASSQAAGLDEKLFF
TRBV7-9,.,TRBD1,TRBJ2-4,TGTGCCAGCAGCTTAGAGCTGTGGACAGGGGCAAACATTCAGTACTTC,CASSLELWTGANIQYF
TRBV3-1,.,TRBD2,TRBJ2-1,TGTGCCAGCAGCCAAGCTAGCGGGGGGACCCTAAATGAGCAGTTCTTC,CASSQASGGTLNEQFF
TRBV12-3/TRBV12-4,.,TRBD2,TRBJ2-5,TGTGCCAGCAGTTTTCTGGGCGGGGGGGCCAGAGAGACCCAGTACTTC,CASSFLGGGARETQYF
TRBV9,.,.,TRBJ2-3,TGTGCCAGCAGCGTAGGAGGGGGGGGACCTGGCACAGATACGCAGTATTTT,CASSVGGGGPGTDTQYF
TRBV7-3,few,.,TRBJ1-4,TGTGCCAGCAGCCCTAGACCCCAGATAACTAATGAAAAACTGTTTTTT,CASSPRPQITNEKLFF
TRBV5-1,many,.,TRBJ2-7,TGTGCCAGCAGCTTAGGCGGCTACTCCTACGAGCAGTACTTC,CASSLGGYSYEQYF
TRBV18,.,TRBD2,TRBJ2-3,TGTGCCAGCTCACCACGGGGACTAGCGGGGAACACAGATACGCAGTATTTT,CASSPRGLAGNTDTQYF
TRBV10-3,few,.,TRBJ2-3,TGTGCCATCAGTGTCGTCGGAGGGGGGACAGATACGCAGTATTTT,CAISVVGGGTDTQYF
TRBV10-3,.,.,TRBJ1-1,TGTGCCATCAGTCCCCGCGGGGGTTCCGGAGCGGACACTGAAGCTTTCTTT,CAISPRGGSGADTEAFF
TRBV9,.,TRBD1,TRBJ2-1,TGTGCCAGCAGCGTAGATTCGACAGGGGGGTCCTACAATGAGCAGTTCTTC,CASSVDSTGGSYNEQFF
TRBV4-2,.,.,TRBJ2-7,TGTGCCAACAGCCAATCGGCCAGCTACGAGCAGTACTTC,CANSQSASYEQYF
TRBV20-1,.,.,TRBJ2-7,TGCAGTGCTATGGGCAGGGTAGTCTACGAGCAGTACTTC,CSAMGRVVYEQYF
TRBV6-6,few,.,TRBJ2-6,TGTGCCAGCAGTTACCTGGGCGCTGGGGCCAACGTCCTGACTTTC,CASSYLGAGANVLTF
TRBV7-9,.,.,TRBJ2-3,TGTGCCAGCAGCCTATTTATAGATACGCAGTATTTT,CASSLFIDTQYF
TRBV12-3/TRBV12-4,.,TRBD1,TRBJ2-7,TGTGCCAGCAGTTTCTATAAAGGGGACAGGGAACCCGAGCAGTACTTC,CASSFYKGDREPEQYF
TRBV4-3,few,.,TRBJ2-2,TGCGCCAGCAGCCAAGAGGCCCTGGGGGCGGTTCCCGGGGAGCTGTTTTTT,CASSQEALGAVPGELFF
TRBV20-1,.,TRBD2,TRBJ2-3,TGCAGTGCTTCGACTAGCGGGGGTACCCTGGAGACAGATACGCAGTATTTT,CSASTSGGTLETDTQYF
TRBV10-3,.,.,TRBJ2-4,TGTGCCATCAGTGAGTCGAGGCGGGGGCAAAACATTCAGTACTTC,CAISESRRGQNIQYF
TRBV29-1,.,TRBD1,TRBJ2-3,TGCAGCGTCACCGGGACAGGGGTGACAGAGACGCAGTATTTT,CSVTGTGVTETQYF
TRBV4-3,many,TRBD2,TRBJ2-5,TGCGCCAGCAGCCAACGAGCGGGGGAGACCCAGTACTTC,CASSQRAGETQYF
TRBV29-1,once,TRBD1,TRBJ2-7,TGCAGCGTTGTCCGGGACAGCAGCTACGAGCAGTACTTC,CSVVRDSSYEQYF
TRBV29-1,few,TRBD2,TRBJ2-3,TGCAGCCTCGGACTAGCGGGGGGTCAGGATACGCAGTATTTT,CSLGLAGGQDTQYF
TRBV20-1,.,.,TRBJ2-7,TGCAGTGCTAGAGACAGCAGCACCGGTAACTACGAGCAGTACTTC,CSARDSSTGNYEQYF
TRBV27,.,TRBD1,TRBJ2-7,TGTGCCAGCAGTTTTAAGGGGGCAGGCGAGCAGTACTTC,CASSFKGAGEQYF
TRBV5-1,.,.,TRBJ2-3,TGCGCCAGCAGCTTGGAAGTCGGGGCGAGGCTGGATACGCAGTATTTT,CASSLEVGARLDTQYF